One sample yielded the 20 T cell receptor beta chains listed below, sequenced in a study of T cells after yellow fever vaccination. From the 5' RACE reads, TCRdb called clonotypes with MiXCR, one entry per CDR3 protein. The top ten hold approximately 0.59% of the sample, which has some 130,000 distinct CDR3 sequences, approximately 6.6% seen once. The sequencing here drew on CD4+ T cells sorted from PBMCs, taken 10 days after the yellow fever booster vaccination. These receptors were collected from a man aged 25-45 years who received the YFV17D yellow fever vaccine.

The table lists this clonotype with a few counts. This chain connects TRBV6-2 or TRBV6-3 to TRBJ2-7; a possible D gene is TRBD1 (7 bases). Germline V lookup: CDR1 MNHEY, CDR2 SVGEGT. This CDR3 comprises 15 residues. The V end was cut by 2 bases, the J end by 3 bases, with 14 bases between. DNA for the CDR3: TGTGCCAGCAGTTACCTGGCGGGACAGTTCTACGAGCAGTACTTC. As protein: CASSYLAGQFYEQYF.

This clonotype has ten or more counts. The chain recombines TRBV27 with TRBJ2-5; possible D gene TRBD2, 6 bases. The CDR3 length is 14 residues. Trimming took off 7 bases at V and 6 bases at J, with 18 bases between the two ends. CDR1 is MNHEY and CDR2 is SMNVEV in the germline V gene (reference sequence). CDR3 sequence (DNA): TGTGCCAGCAAGGGTCAGGCGGGATGGAAGACCCAGTACTTC. The encoded protein is CASKGQAGWKTQYF.

At least ten counts were recorded for this clonotype. The chain couples TRBV20-1 to TRBJ2-7; 12 bases line up with TRBD2. V lost 3 bases to trimming and J lost 4 bases; unmatched junction nucleotides: 1. The CDR3 is 13 residues long. The germline CDR1 and CDR2 sequences are DFQATT and SNEGSKA (reference sequence). CDR3 residues: CSARTSGRYEQYF. CDR3 nucleotides: TGCAGTGCTAGGACTAGCGGGAGATACGAGCAGTACTTC.

This clonotype was recorded many times. V usage is TRBV7-2 and J usage is TRBJ2-7; 8 nucleotides agree with TRBD2. The CDR3 sequence is 15 residues long. The J segment lost 6 bases and the V segment lost 4 bases, leaving 11 bases of the junction unmatched. The germline V gene encodes CDR1 SGHTA and CDR2 FQGNSA. CDR3: CASSSTTGLVSEQYF. For the CDR3, the DNA is TGTGCCAGCAGCTCAACTACGGGACTAGTATCCGAGCAGTACTTC.

This clonotype came up a few times. This chain joins TRBV7-2 and TRBJ1-2; 10 bases line up with TRBD1. Germline lookup yields CDR1 SGHTA and CDR2 FQGNSA. V lost 2 bases to trimming and J lost 7 bases; unmatched junction nucleotides: 4. The CDR3 length is 14 residues. CDR3 bases: TGTGCCAGCAGCTTACAGGACAGGGGGGGTGGCTACACCTTC. Translated, it gives CASSLQDRGGGYTF. The full variable domain, with the rest looked up from reference TRBV7-2 and TRBJ1-2, is GAGVSQSPSNKVTEKGKDVELRCDPISGHTALYWYRQSLGQGLEFLIYFQGNSAPDKSGLPSDRFSAERTGGSVSTLTIQRTQQEDSAVYLCASSLQDRGGGYTFGSGTRLTVV.

The sample holds many counts of this clonotype. The V call is TRBV7-2, the J call TRBJ2-7; no firm D call. Trimming removed 6 bases at V and 0 bases at J, with 9 bases between. This CDR3 is built from 13 residues. The germline V gene has CDR1 SGHTA and CDR2 FQGNSA. The CDR3 DNA reads TGTGCCAGCAGGTCAACGAACTCCTACGAGCAGTACTTC. Protein: CASRSTNSYEQYF. The variable domain in full, completed from reference TRBV7-2 and TRBJ2-7, reads GAGVSQSPSNKVTEKGKDVELRCDPISGHTALYWYRQSLGQGLEFLIYFQGNSAPDKSGLPSDRFSAERTGGSVSTLTIQRTQQEDSAVYLCASRSTNSYEQYFGPGTRLTVT.

This clonotype was seen at least ten times. V is TRBV24-1 and J is TRBJ2-3; D is perhaps TRBD1 or TRBD2 (5 bases each). V was shortened by 3 bases and J by 0 bases, with 9 bases between the two germline ends. The CDR3 is 15 amino acids. Germline V gene sequence: CDR1 KGHDR, CDR2 SFDVKD. The CDR3 is CATSDHRDSTDTQYF. The CDR3 DNA follows: TGTGCCACCAGTGATCACCGGGACAGCACAGATACGCAGTATTTT.

This chain uses TRBV5-4 with TRBJ2-3; D might be TRBD1 or TRBD2, each matching 6 bases. V was cut by 4 bases and J by 2 bases, with 8 bases left in between. CDR1 is SGHNT, CDR2 YYREEE, per germline (reference sequence). The CDR3 contains 13 residues. In DNA, the CDR3 is TGTGCCAGCAGCGGGGGGCTCACAGATACGCAGTATTTT. This sequence encodes CASSGGLTDTQYF.

This clonotype was observed at least ten times. This chain joins TRBV7-3 and TRBJ2-7; D is perhaps TRBD2 (6 bases). The V and J ends lost 11 bases and 3 bases respectively, with 11 bases between them. Looked up from germline, CDR1 is SGHTA and CDR2 is FQGTGA. The length of the CDR3 is 11 residues. CDR3 amino acids: CAAGSSYEQYF. In DNA form, the CDR3 reads TGTGCCGCCGGGAGTAGCTACGAGCAGTACTTC.

This clonotype was seen many times. The J gene is TRBJ2-5, the V gene TRBV7-2; 8 positions agree with TRBD2. With V trimmed by 2 bases and J by 5 bases, 7 bases remained unmatched. Germline V gives CDR1 SGHTA, CDR2 FQGNSA. The CDR3 length is 15 residues. CDR3 loop: CASSLPSGLKETQYF. CDR3 nucleotide sequence: TGTGCCAGCAGCTTACCTAGCGGGTTAAAGGAGACCCAGTACTTC.

The sample holds a few counts of this clonotype. This chain uses TRBV6-1 with TRBJ2-7; TRBD2 matches 10 bases. CDR3 size: 15 residues. The trim removed 11 bases at V and 1 base at J, leaving 11 bases unmatched. In germline, CDR1 is MNHNS, CDR2 SASEGT. The CDR3 DNA is TGTGCCGCCCGGACTAGCGGAGGGGAATCCTACGAGCAGTACTTC. Translating gives CAARTSGGESYEQYF.

This clonotype was counted only a few times. V is TRBV7-2 and J is TRBJ2-1; D call uncertain. The germline CDR1 and CDR2 sequences are SGHTA and FQGNSA. Trimming removed 1 base from V and 10 bases from J, with 11 bases in between. The CDR3 covers 13 residues. The CDR3 DNA reads TGTGCCAGCAGCTTAGGAGCTTTACAGGAGCAGTTCTTC. This encodes CASSLGALQEQFF.

This clonotype was seen many times. The chain is built from TRBV6-1 and TRBJ2-5; 14 bases fit TRBD2. V was clipped by 5 bases and J by 7 bases; unmatched bases: 9. This CDR3 comprises 16 residues. Germline CDR1 is MNHNS and CDR2 is SASEGT. The CDR3 DNA sequence: TGTGCCAGCAGTACGGGACTAGCGGGGGCGAAGGTGACCCAGTACTTC. It yields the protein CASSTGLAGAKVTQYF.

This clonotype was detected ten times or more. The chain recombines TRBV20-1 with TRBJ2-7; TRBD1 agrees at 9 bases. The V segment lost 5 bases and the J segment 7 bases; nucleotides outside the gene matches: 12. The CDR3 is made up of 14 amino acids. Per germline, CDR1 DFQATT and CDR2 SNEGSKA (reference sequence). CDR3 sequence (DNA): TGCAGTGCTGACGCCGGGACAGGGTTGGGGGAGCAGTACTTC. It is translated as CSADAGTGLGEQYF.

The table lists this clonotype with many counts. CDR3 bases: TGTGCCAGCAGCTTGGACTTACTCGGTGCGAACACCGGGGAGCTGTTTTTT. As protein: CASSLDLLGANTGELFF. The chain joins TRBV12-3 or TRBV12-4 to TRBJ2-2; maybe TRBD2 (5 bases). The V and J ends lost 6 bases and 0 bases respectively, with 17 bases between them. There are 17 residues in the CDR3.

This clonotype has a count of ten or more. This chain joins TRBV20-1 and TRBJ2-7, with D tentatively TRBD1 or TRBD2 (5 bases each). CDR1 is DFQATT, CDR2 SNEGSKA, per germline (reference sequence). This CDR3 region has 13 residues. V lost 0 bases and J lost 3, with 9 bases in between. CDR3 DNA sequence: TGCAGTGCTAGAGATCGAGGGGTCTACGAGCAGTACTTC. The encoded protein is CSARDRGVYEQYF.

V is TRBV11-2 and J is TRBJ2-7; D gene ambiguous. V was cut by 5 bases and J by 2 bases, with 16 bases left in between. In germline, CDR1 is SGHAT, CDR2 FQNNGV. The CDR3 spans 15 residues. This CDR3 reads CASSPLGSRAYEQYF. The CDR3 DNA reads TGTGCCAGCAGCCCCCTCGGTAGCCGAGCCTACGAGCAGTACTTC.

In this sample, this clonotype turned up many times. This sequence joins TRBV6-5 and TRBJ1-5; 7 positions match TRBD1. The length of the CDR3 is 14 residues. J was trimmed by 1 base and V by 6 bases; bases with no gene match: 3. Per the germline V gene, CDR1 is MNHEY and CDR2 is SVGAGI. The CDR3 is CASRGTASNQPQHF. For the CDR3, the DNA is TGTGCCAGCAGGGGGACAGCCAGCAATCAGCCCCAGCATTTT.

This clonotype has a count of ten or more. This chain joins TRBV19 and TRBJ2-1; 9 bases line up with TRBD2. Per germline, CDR1 LNHDA and CDR2 SQIVND (reference sequence). V trimming: 7 bases; J trimming: 3 bases; junction bases outside the gene matches: 10. This CDR3 contains 16 residues. The CDR3 DNA reads as TGTGCCAGTATTAGAGGCAGACTAGCGGACTACAATGAGCAGTTCTTC. Translated: CASIRGRLADYNEQFF.

The table lists this clonotype with many counts. CDR3 nucleotide sequence: TGTGCCAGCAGCTTGGCCAGCCCGTCCTACCTTAACTATGGCTACACCTTC. This gives the protein CASSLASPSYLNYGYTF. This sequence joins TRBV5-5 and TRBJ1-2; no reliable D call. The V and J ends lost 0 bases and 1 base respectively, with 16 bases between them. CDR1 is SGHKS, CDR2 YYEKEE, per germline (reference sequence). The CDR3 is made up of 17 amino acids.